The T cell receptor beta chain under discussion was sequenced for a study of blood T cell repertoires in COVID-19. Germline V gene sequence: CDR1 SGHVS, CDR2 FQNEAQ. V was clipped by 3 bases and J by 5 bases, with 16 bases between them. The CDR3 totals 15 residues. As originally analysed: Estimates of nucleated cell counts were drawn from the amplification of reference gene primers. Profiled with immunoSEQ multiplex PCR; TCRdb holds only in-frame clones, not every one. Clone size and V and J calls were adopted from that table, with D and trimming inferred from the DNA. Among about 87,000 clones listed, about 71% were seen once.

This sequence originates from a woman aged 50 to 60 with acute or convalescent COVID-19. Sequencing was done on a sample of peripheral blood. The chain recombines TRBV7-8 with TRBJ2-5; possibly TRBD1 for D (6 bases). CDR3 nucleotides: TGTGCCAGCAGCTTTCCCGGTGGGGGCGGGGAGACCCAGTACTTC. Its translation: CASSFPGGGGETQYF.